The clone carrying this T cell receptor (beta chain) was observed a handful of times. This sample was included in a study of blood T cells in healthy people across ages. Looking at the study overall: Template switching retrieved approximately one barcoded beta molecule for each two T cells.

Sample-barcoded 5' priming and a J-beta primer mix drove a second PCR of roughly 7 to 11 cycles. TCRdb used MiXCR to reprocess the 5' RACE reads, holding one entry per CDR3 protein. The sample yields fewer than 1,200,000 distinct CDR3 sequences, around 27% seen once. Germline loops: CDR1 LGHDT, CDR2 YNNKEL (reference sequence). The V gene end was trimmed by 1 base and the J gene end by 6 bases; junction bases not matched to a gene: 12. The CDR3 sequence is 17 residues long. This sample was also put to use in a study of T cells of mothers and their children. That report adds: The donors comprised five or six children and their three healthy Caucasian mothers.

The sample was blood. The chain links TRBV3-1 to TRBJ2-3; 8 bases are a match to TRBD2. The sequence came from a girl aged 2-15 years in good health. The DNA for the CDR3 is TGTGCCAGCAGCCAAGTTCCAGCGGGAGAAGCCCTGGATACGCAGTATTTT. Residues: CASSQVPAGEALDTQYF.